The clone carrying this TCR beta chain was seen repeatedly, ten times or more. The sample belongs to a study of T cell repertoires in cytomegalovirus infection. This CDR3 is 12 amino acids long. V lost 5 bases to trimming and J lost 11 bases, with 12 bases between them. Germline lookup yields CDR1 MDHEN and CDR2 SYDVKM. TCRdb ran MiXCR on the reads and lists one entry per CDR3 protein. The sample contains some 220,000 distinct CDR3 sequences, 6% to 8% of which appear only once. The sequence was obtained from a human donor in good health (CMV status not recorded). Some clones in this sample may be carry-over from other donors' samples. The chain carries TRBV28 and TRBJ1-4; D is ambiguous. Sequencing was done on a sample of PBMCs. DNA for the CDR3: TGTGCCAGCAGTGCCGGGCCTGAGAAACTGTTTTTT. Translated, it gives CASSAGPEKLFF.